The 15 T cell receptor beta chains listed next were all sequenced from one sample in a study of OX40 agonist ivuxolimab in advanced cancers. Assay: immunoSEQ multiplex PCR; the TCRdb copy retains only in-frame clones and omits some. This table has about 41,000 clones, about 89% appearing once. The sample here was CD4+ or CD8+ T cells sorted from blood, taken in a trial of the OX40 agonist ivuxolimab. The source of these receptors is an adult with an advanced solid tumor such as melanoma, head and neck, liver or kidney cancer.

The genes are TRBV27 and TRBJ2-5; maybe TRBD2 (6 bases). Between the trimmed V and J ends, which lost 5 bases and 7 bases, there was a span of 17 bases. This CDR3 region has 14 residues. Germline assignment: CDR1 MNHEY and CDR2 SMNVEV (reference sequence). CDR3 residues: CASSGLGLVGTQYF. The CDR3 nucleotides are TGTGCCAGCAGTGGCCTGGGACTCGTCGGGACCCAGTACTTC.

The DNA of the CDR3 is TGTGCCAGTAGTAGGTGGTTCAGGGACGAGCAGTACTTC. Its translation is CASSRWFRDEQYF. This chain links TRBV19 with TRBJ2-7; D possibly corresponds to TRBD1 (5 bases). The CDR3 spans 13 residues. V was trimmed by 4 bases and J by 5 bases, leaving 12 bases between them. Germline CDR1 is LNHDA and CDR2 is SQIVND (reference sequence).

V and J are TRBV6-5 and TRBJ1-4; possibly TRBD1 for D (5 bases). V was clipped by 4 bases and J by 8 bases, with 17 bases between them. CDR1 is MNHEY and CDR2 is SVGAGI in the germline V gene. This CDR3 is 15 amino acids long. Written as DNA, the CDR3 is TGTGCCAGCAGTTTTGCATTTCCCGGGGCCGAAAAACTGTTTTTT. Translated, it gives CASSFAFPGAEKLFF.

CDR3 in amino acids: CAWRATSSPLHF. DNA of the CDR3: TGTGCCTGGAGGGCTACCTCATCCCCCCTCCACTTT. The rearrangement uses TRBV30 and TRBJ1-6; the D is unclear. CDR1 and CDR2 from the germline V gene are GTSNPN and SVGIG (reference sequence). CDR3 length: 12 residues. V was clipped by 3 bases and J by 13 bases, with 13 bases between them.

The gene calls are TRBV11-3 and TRBJ2-3; 9 bases align to TRBD2. CDR1 SGHNT and CDR2 YENEEA come from the germline V gene. V lost 6 bases and J lost 2; bases outside the gene matches: 12. The CDR3 loop spans 17 amino acids. DNA of the CDR3: TGTGCCAGCAGTTCTAATAGGGGGACTAGCTTCACAGATACGCAGTATTTT. Translated: CASSSNRGTSFTDTQYF.

The rearrangement links TRBV5-1 to TRBJ2-5; D perhaps matches TRBD1 (6 bases). Germline values: CDR1 SGHRS, CDR2 YFSETQ. Trimming stripped 0 bases from V and 1 base from J, with 10 bases between. This CDR3 region has 15 residues. CDR3 in DNA: TGCGCCAGCAGCTTGGCACGGACAGCCCAAGAGACCCAGTACTTC. This encodes CASSLARTAQETQYF.

The chain joins TRBV7-2 to TRBJ2-7; TRBD2 matches at 9 bases. Germline assignment: CDR1 SGHTA and CDR2 FQGNSA. Trimming at V came to 5 bases and at J to 2 bases, leaving 7 bases not matched to a gene. This CDR3 region has 15 residues. In DNA, the CDR3 is TGTGCCAGCAGCGGTGGACTAGCGCTAACCTACGAGCAGTACTTC. Protein sequence: CASSGGLALTYEQYF.

This sequence joins TRBV28 and TRBJ2-3, with TRBD1 identical over 9 bases. The V segment lost 1 base and the J segment 3 bases; nucleotides outside the gene matches: 2. This CDR3 is built from 15 residues. Germline lookup yields CDR1 MDHEN and CDR2 SYDVKM. The CDR3: CASSLLGTGTDTQYF. The CDR3 DNA follows: TGTGCCAGCAGTTTATTGGGGACAGGGACAGATACGCAGTATTTT.

The chain employs TRBV11-2 and TRBJ2-5; the D gene could be TRBD1 or TRBD2 (5 bases each). Germline V gives CDR1 SGHAT, CDR2 FQNNGV. The CDR3 covers 14 residues. Trimming left V 3 bases short and J 7 bases short, with 15 bases between. The CDR3 DNA follows: TGTGCCAGCAGCTTTTTCGGGGTAGGGGCGACCCAGTACTTC. Protein product: CASSFFGVGATQYF. Together with reference TRBV11-2 and TRBJ2-5, the CDR3 gives the full variable domain: EAGVAQSPRYKIIEKRQSVAFWCNPISGHATLYWYQQILGQGPKLLIQFQNNGVVDDSQLPKDRFSAERLKGVDSTLKIQPAKLEDSAVYLCASSFFGVGATQYFGPGTRLLVL.

The chain couples TRBV27 to TRBJ1-1; 7 bases are shared with TRBD1. V lost 6 bases and J lost 7; bases outside the gene matches: 8. This CDR3 has 13 amino acids. Germline CDR1 is MNHEY and CDR2 is SMNVEV (reference sequence). The CDR3 is CASRRTGPYEAFF. The CDR3 region has the DNA TGTGCCAGCAGGAGGACAGGTCCGTATGAAGCTTTCTTT.

J is TRBJ1-1 and V is TRBV28, with D hard to call. This CDR3 contains 14 residues. V lost 8 bases and J 5 bases, leaving 18 bases between the germline ends. CDR1 and CDR2 (germline): MDHEN, SYDVKM. This chain's CDR3 is CASLGFKRYTEAFF. CDR3 coding DNA: TGTGCCAGCCTCGGCTTTAAGAGATATACTGAAGCTTTCTTT. The entire variable domain, with the rest obtained from reference TRBV28 and TRBJ1-1, is as follows: DVKVTQSSRYLVKRTGEKVFLECVQDMDHENMFWYRQDPGLGLRLIYFSYDVKMKEKGDIPEGYSVSREKKERFSLILESASTNQTSMYLCASLGFKRYTEAFFGQGTRLTVV.

The rearrangement joins TRBV6-5 to TRBJ1-4; 7 bases are shared with TRBD1. The ends lost 7 bases at V and 7 bases at J; junction bases unmatched: 6. Germline CDR1 is MNHEY and CDR2 is SVGAGI. The CDR3 runs to 13 residues. CDR3: CASTDNRGEKLFF. The CDR3 DNA sequence: TGTGCCAGCACCGATAACAGGGGTGAAAAACTGTTTTTT.

The rearrangement links TRBV6-6 to TRBJ2-1; TRBD2 matches at 13 bases. The V and J ends lost 3 bases and 6 bases, in that order; junction bases with no gene match: 5. CDR1 is MNHNY, CDR2 SVGAGI, per germline (reference sequence). The CDR3 totals 16 residues. The CDR3 DNA reads as TGTGCCAGCAGTTATGGGACTAGCGGGATTGGCAATGAGCAGTTCTTC. Translated: CASSYGTSGIGNEQFF.

This clone was observed once. The gene calls are TRBV27 and TRBJ2-1; a weak D match, TRBD2 (6 bases). V was clipped by 8 bases and J by 0 bases, with 14 bases between them. CDR3 length: 15 amino acids. Germline-derived CDR1 and CDR2 are MNHEY and SMNVEV (reference sequence). The CDR3 nucleotides are TGTGCCAGCCCCCGGCGGGAACCCTCCTACAATGAGCAGTTCTTC. Amino acids: CASPRREPSYNEQFF.

This rearrangement joins TRBV27 to TRBJ1-2; no clear D gene. V dropped 6 bases and J dropped 1 base, with 3 bases sitting between them. This CDR3 region has 11 residues. Per germline, CDR1 MNHEY and CDR2 SMNVEV (reference sequence). The CDR3 coding sequence is TGTGCCAGCAGGGATAACTATGGCTACACCTTC. Its protein is CASRDNYGYTF.